The 5 T cell receptor beta chains reported below all come from one sample, sequenced in a study of human T cells and chemical hapten exposure. TCRdb re-derived calls from the RACE reads in MiXCR, one entry per CDR3 protein. Of 150,000 to 200,000 distinct CDR3 sequences detected, approximately 14% appear once; the ten largest clones hold 1.5% to 2%. Regarding time point: patch test 1, 2 weeks after DPC sensitization. Noted treatment: therapeutic diphenylcyclopropenone sensitization with weekly scalp DPC. Sample: whole blood, taken in connection with sensitization to the hapten diphenylcyclopropenone (DPC). Every receptor here comes from a woman aged 30 to 39 with alopecia areata. Some clones in this sample may be carry-over from other donors' samples.

This chain connects TRBV29-1 to TRBJ1-2; no definite D call. Germline assignment: CDR1 SQVTM and CDR2 ANQGSEA. The length of the CDR3 is 14 residues. Trimming cost V 6 bases and J 0 bases, with 14 bases left between them. The CDR3, as DNA: TGCAGCGTCAGGACCGCAGCGGCTAACTATGGCTACACCTTC. This translates into CSVRTAAANYGYTF.

The gene calls are TRBV28 and TRBJ2-1; TRBD2 matches at 8 bases. V gave up 7 bases and J gave up 4 bases; unmatched junction bases: 9. The CDR3 extends over 15 amino acids. Germline V gene sequence: CDR1 MDHEN, CDR2 SYDVKM. This CDR3 is CASIMGSSGYNEQFF. DNA for the CDR3: TGTGCCAGCATAATGGGGTCTAGCGGGTACAATGAGCAGTTCTTC.

This chain uses TRBV6-2 or TRBV6-3 with TRBJ1-5; 7 bases match TRBD1. V gave up 7 bases and J gave up 6 bases; unmatched junction bases: 9. Germline V gene lookup returns CDR1 MNHEY and CDR2 SVGEGT. CDR3 length equals 14 residues. CDR3 region: CASTLTGTAQPQHF. The CDR3 DNA is TGTGCCAGCACCTTGACAGGGACCGCTCAGCCCCAGCATTTT.

The chain uses TRBV28 and TRBJ2-5; D uncertain. The CDR3 covers 12 residues. Germline V gives CDR1 MDHEN, CDR2 SYDVKM. Trimming pared 6 bases from V and 1 base from J, leaving 6 bases between. The CDR3 DNA sequence: TGTGCCAGCAGATTGCCCCAAGAGACCCAGTACTTC. Translated, it gives CASRLPQETQYF. Full variable domain (rest looked up from reference TRBV28 and TRBJ2-5): DVKVTQSSRYLVKRTGEKVFLECVQDMDHENMFWYRQDPGLGLRLIYFSYDVKMKEKGDIPEGYSVSREKKERFSLILESASTNQTSMYLCASRLPQETQYFGPGTRLLVL.

V and J are TRBV15 and TRBJ1-4; D unresolved. CDR3 length equals 13 residues. Germline values: CDR1 LNHNV, CDR2 YYDKDF (reference sequence). V was cut by 2 bases and J by 6 bases, with 7 bases left in between. CDR3 DNA: TGTGCCACCAGCAGATCGGGCTATGAAAAACTGTTTTTT. Its protein is CATSRSGYEKLFF.